Sequencing of this T cell receptor beta chain was carried out in a study of CD8 T cells in Susac syndrome. This clonotype was recorded only once. The RNA input was about 0.5 to 1 ug, and it was reverse transcribed with random hexamers. Each CDR3 protein is one row after TCRdb ran MiXCR on the immunoSEQ multiplex PCR reads. In the table there are about 150,000 distinct CDR3 sequences, approximately 94% of which are singletons. This CDR3 has 14 amino acids. Losses at the gene ends were 6 bases for V and 3 bases for J; bases not matched to a gene: 4. Germline lookup yields CDR1 LGHNT and CDR2 FRNRAP. The rearrangement joins TRBV12-5 to TRBJ1-1; 10 bases match TRBD1. This clonotype was obtained from a human donor with multiple sclerosis. The sample taken for sequencing was CD8+ T cells from PBMCs. CDR3 coding DNA: TGTGCTAGTGGGACAGGGGGCCTTGACACTGAAGCTTTCTTT. Protein sequence: CASGTGGLDTEAFF.